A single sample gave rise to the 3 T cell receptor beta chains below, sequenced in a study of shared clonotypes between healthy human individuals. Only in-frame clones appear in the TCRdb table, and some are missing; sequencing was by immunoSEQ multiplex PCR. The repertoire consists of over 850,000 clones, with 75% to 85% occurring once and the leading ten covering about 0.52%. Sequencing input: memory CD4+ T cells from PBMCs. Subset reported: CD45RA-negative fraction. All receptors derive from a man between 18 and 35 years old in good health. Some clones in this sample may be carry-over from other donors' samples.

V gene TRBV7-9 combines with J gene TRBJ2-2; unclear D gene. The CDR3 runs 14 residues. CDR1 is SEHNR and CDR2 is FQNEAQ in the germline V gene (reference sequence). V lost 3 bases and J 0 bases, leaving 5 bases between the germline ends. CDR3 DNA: TGTGCCAGCAGCTTTGGGACGAACACCGGGGAGCTGTTTTTT. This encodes CASSFGTNTGELFF.

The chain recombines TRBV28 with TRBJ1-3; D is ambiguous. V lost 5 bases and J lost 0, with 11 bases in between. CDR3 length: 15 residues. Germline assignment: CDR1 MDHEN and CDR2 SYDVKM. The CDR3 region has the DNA TGTGCCAGCAGTCCCGGCAGGAGCTCTGGAAACACCATATATTTT. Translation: CASSPGRSSGNTIYF.

For the CDR3, the DNA is TGTGCCAGTAGTACTCGGGACAGGCTCAATCAGCCCCAGCATTTT. It translates to CASSTRDRLNQPQHF. This chain connects TRBV19 to TRBJ1-5; 8 bases are a match to TRBD1. Germline CDR1 LNHDA, CDR2 SQIVND (reference sequence). J was trimmed by 3 bases and V by 4 bases; bases with no gene match: 5. The CDR3 sequence is 15 residues long.